This T cell receptor (beta chain) was profiled in a study of shared T cell receptors in the human thymus. The CDR3 has 13 residues. CDR1 and CDR2 (germline): SGDLS, YYNGEE. TCRdb's copy holds only in-frame clones and misses some; the assay was immunoSEQ multiplex PCR. The table includes some 760,000 clones, approximately 85% detected once. Note on this clone: A junction boundary mismatches the germline segment, possibly from a read error.

The sample was also linked to a second study, of human thymus T cells. That paper states: From resections taken during corrective heart surgery, the thymus tissue was obtained.

The rearrangement uses TRBV9 and TRBJ1-2; 7 nucleotides align to TRBD1. The clonotype was recovered from a girl under three years old with a congenital heart defect. The specimen was thymocytes. CDR3 protein: CASSPPGQPLRDF. The CDR3 DNA follows: TGTGCCAGCAGCCCCCCGGGACAGCCCCTGCGAGACTTC.